This entry concerns a single T cell receptor beta chain. Sequencing was performed with immunoSEQ multiplex PCR; in TCRdb, only in-frame clones are kept and a portion is missing. The sample consists of about 58,000 clones, around 85% of them appearing once. This entry comes from a study of blood T cell repertoires in COVID-19. The clonotype comes from a man aged 40-50 years with active COVID-19. The specimen sequenced was peripheral blood.

The CDR3 sequence is CASSAEGTANYGYTF. The CDR3 coding sequence is TGTGCCAGCTCAGCCGAAGGGACAGCGAACTATGGCTACACCTTC. The chain employs TRBV18 and TRBJ1-2; 7 bases are a match to TRBD1. The CDR3 has 15 residues. J gave up 2 bases and V 5 bases, and 8 bases lay outside the gene matches. Germline CDR1 KGHSH, CDR2 LQKENI.